The 27 T cell receptor beta chains given below trace back to one sample, sequenced in a study of cytomegalovirus exposure and HLA in healthy donors. Both 60 Vbeta primers and 13 Jbeta primers went into the PCR. Clones were read by immunoSEQ multiplex PCR, and TCRdb kept only the in-frame ones, dropping some. The sample lists 140,000 to 150,000 clones, 61% seen once, with about 1.8% in the top ten. Material for sequencing was PBMCs. The receptors here all came from a male donor in good health and CMV-seronegative.

This clone came up once. The chain carries TRBV28 and TRBJ2-7; weak D call: TRBD1 (6 bases). Between the trimmed V and J ends, which lost 5 bases and 3 bases, there was a span of 17 bases. Germline lookup yields CDR1 MDHEN and CDR2 SYDVKM. The CDR3 covers 15 residues. Here the CDR3 DNA reads TGTGCCAGCAGTACCGGGACACCAACTTACTACGAGCAGTACTTC. Amino acid sequence: CASSTGTPTYYEQYF.

The rearrangement joins TRBV19 to TRBJ1-4; TRBD1 is a possible D gene (6 bases). The CDR3 is 14 amino acids. V lost 6 bases to trimming and J lost 0 bases, with 8 bases between them. Germline V gives CDR1 LNHDA, CDR2 SQIVND (reference sequence). The CDR3 sequence is CASRGTTTNEKLFF. Here the CDR3 DNA reads TGTGCCAGTAGGGGGACAACAACTAATGAAAAACTGTTTTTT.

The chain recombines TRBV19 with TRBJ1-4; no clear D gene. CDR3 length: 14 amino acids. The V and J ends lost 3 bases and 3 bases respectively, with 8 bases between them. Looked up from germline, CDR1 is LNHDA and CDR2 is SQIVND (reference sequence). The CDR3 nucleotides are TGTGCCAGTAGTATGCGGGTAGCTAATGAAAAACTGTTTTTT. Translation: CASSMRVANEKLFF.

The chain is built from TRBV5-4 and TRBJ2-6; D might be TRBD2 (5 bases). V gave up 4 bases and J gave up 0 bases, with 14 bases separating them. Looked up from germline, CDR1 is SGHNT and CDR2 is YYREEE (reference sequence). CDR3 length: 17 residues. CDR3 region: CASSPRFRGSGANVLTF. For the CDR3, the DNA is TGTGCCAGCAGCCCCCGCTTCCGGGGCTCTGGGGCCAACGTCCTGACTTTC.

The chain employs TRBV11-2 and TRBJ2-5; D is perhaps TRBD2 (6 bases). In germline, CDR1 is SGHAT, CDR2 FQNNGV. V was clipped by 0 bases and J by 4 bases, with 9 bases between them. The CDR3 runs 14 residues. CDR3 region: CASSLDWGVETQYF. Written as DNA, the CDR3 is TGTGCCAGCAGCTTAGACTGGGGGGTAGAGACCCAGTACTTC.

The count of this clone is one. This chain joins TRBV7-6 and TRBJ2-1, with TRBD2 matching over 7 bases. J gave up 5 bases and V 5 bases, and 12 bases lay outside the gene matches. Germline V lookup: CDR1 SGHVS, CDR2 FNYEAQ. CDR3 length: 16 residues. Here the CDR3 reads CASSERPRGGHNEQFF. CDR3 nucleotides: TGTGCCAGCAGCGAAAGACCCCGGGGAGGGCACAATGAGCAGTTCTTC. Combining the CDR3 with reference TRBV7-6 and TRBJ2-1 gives the whole variable domain GAGVSQSPRYKVTKRGQDVALRCDPISGHVSLYWYRQALGQGPEFLTYFNYEAQQDKSGLPNDRFSAERPEGSISTLTIQRTEQRDSAMYRCASSERPRGGHNEQFFGPGTRLTVL.

This clone was observed once. The chain carries TRBV7-2 and TRBJ2-3; unclear D gene. CDR1 and CDR2 (germline): SGHTA, FQGNSA. Between the trimmed V and J ends, which lost 3 bases and 2 bases, there was a span of 6 bases. The CDR3 consists of 13 residues. CDR3 bases: TGTGCCAGCAGCTTGTCTCCCACAGATACGCAGTATTTT. Residues: CASSLSPTDTQYF. Full variable domain (missing parts from reference TRBV7-2 and TRBJ2-3): GAGVSQSPSNKVTEKGKDVELRCDPISGHTALYWYRQSLGQGLEFLIYFQGNSAPDKSGLPSDRFSAERTGGSVSTLTIQRTQQEDSAVYLCASSLSPTDTQYFGPGTRLTVL.

The chain links TRBV7-2 to TRBJ2-7; 7 bases line up with TRBD1. The junction had 4 bases not matched to a gene; V was cut back by 5 bases and J by 0 bases. This CDR3 has 14 residues. Germline loops: CDR1 SGHTA, CDR2 FQGNSA. CDR3: CASSTGAFSYEQYF. The CDR3 DNA reads TGTGCCAGCAGCACAGGGGCCTTCTCCTACGAGCAGTACTTC.

The chain uses TRBV6-1 and TRBJ1-1, with D uncertain. The CDR3 contains 13 residues. Trimming removed 6 bases at V and 1 base at J, with 9 bases between. Germline V gene sequence: CDR1 MNHNS, CDR2 SASEGT. For the CDR3, the DNA is TGTGCCAGCAGGGAGACGTGGAACACTGAAGCTTTCTTT. Translated: CASRETWNTEAFF.

This chain uses TRBV30 with TRBJ1-3, with TRBD1 identical over 7 bases. The germline CDR1 and CDR2 sequences are GTSNPN and SVGIG (reference sequence). The CDR3 covers 18 residues. The trim removed 4 bases at V and 0 bases at J, leaving 15 bases unmatched. CDR3 region: CAWTYSRDSLFSGNTIYF. The CDR3 coding sequence is TGTGCCTGGACGTACTCCCGGGACAGCCTCTTCTCTGGAAACACCATATATTTT.

The chain joins TRBV10-2 to TRBJ1-1; D is unresolved. V was clipped by 6 bases and J by 0 bases, with 17 bases between them. Germline V CDR1 and CDR2: WSHSY, SAAADI. This CDR3 region has 16 residues. CDR3 sequence: CASRHTVSSMNTEAFF. DNA for the CDR3: TGCGCCAGCAGACACACCGTATCCTCCATGAACACTGAAGCTTTCTTT.

The table lists this clone with a few counts. The chain has TRBV15 and TRBJ2-7; 7 positions agree with TRBD1. Germline CDR1 and CDR2: LNHNV and YYDKDF (reference sequence). The CDR3 has 13 amino acids. The junction had 5 bases not matched to a gene; V was cut back by 6 bases and J by 3 bases. CDR3 residues: CATRRQGGYEQYF. As DNA, the CDR3 is TGTGCCACCAGAAGACAGGGCGGCTACGAGCAGTACTTC.

This clone was detected a few times. The chain is built from TRBV2 and TRBJ2-7; a weak D match, TRBD1 (6 bases). Germline values: CDR1 SNHLY, CDR2 FYNNEI. The CDR3 extends over 13 amino acids. V was clipped by 4 bases and J by 3 bases, with 10 bases between them. The CDR3 is CASSGTENYEQYF. CDR3 in DNA: TGTGCCAGCAGTGGGACAGAGAACTACGAGCAGTACTTC.

The V gene is TRBV7-9, the J gene TRBJ1-1, with 11 bases matching TRBD1. The CDR3 sequence is 15 residues long. Looked up from germline, CDR1 is SEHNR and CDR2 is FQNEAQ (reference sequence). After removal of 5 bases from V and 3 bases from J, the junction contained 5 bases not matched to a gene. The CDR3 spells CASSVGQGGDTEAFF. The CDR3 region has the DNA TGTGCCAGCAGCGTGGGACAGGGGGGAGACACTGAAGCTTTCTTT.

This clone came up once. The chain combines TRBV5-3 with TRBJ1-5; the D is unclear. TRBV5-3 is an ORF; its function is uncertain. Trimming stripped 0 bases from V and 0 bases from J, with 13 bases between. The CDR3 has 17 amino acids. CDR3 protein: CARSLAPTEYSNQPQHF. CDR3 DNA sequence: TGTGCCAGAAGCTTGGCACCGACGGAGTATAGCAATCAGCCCCAGCATTTT.

This clone has just a few counts. The chain combines TRBV6-5 with TRBJ2-1; TRBD2 aligns across 10 bases. From germline, CDR1 is MNHEY and CDR2 SVGAGI. This CDR3 is 15 amino acids long. The J segment lost 4 bases and the V segment lost 8 bases, leaving 8 bases of the junction unmatched. In DNA, the CDR3 is TGTGCCAGCGGGAGGGCTAGCGGGGGATACAATGAGCAGTTCTTC. Amino acids: CASGRASGGYNEQFF.

The genes are TRBV6-5 and TRBJ2-1, with 9 bases fitting TRBD1. CDR1 and CDR2 (germline): MNHEY, SVGAGI. Unmatched junction bases numbered 15, after V lost 9 bases and J lost 12 bases. CDR3 size: 14 residues. The CDR3 protein is CASTDGTGLSGQFF. CDR3 DNA: TGTGCCAGTACAGACGGGACAGGGCTTAGTGGGCAGTTCTTC.

The chain couples TRBV10-3 to TRBJ2-2; 14 nucleotides agree with TRBD2. The CDR3 covers 16 residues. Germline CDR1 ENHRY, CDR2 SYGVKD. With 6 bases clipped from V and 5 bases from J, the junction kept 5 bases outside the gene matches. The DNA of the CDR3 is TGTGCCATCAGCGTCGGACTAGCGGGGGGTACCGGGGAGCTGTTTTTT. This gives the protein CAISVGLAGGTGELFF.

This clone was picked up a small number of times. The gene calls are TRBV5-1 and TRBJ1-3; D unresolved. The germline V gene has CDR1 SGHRS and CDR2 YFSETQ. The CDR3 extends over 16 amino acids. The V and J ends lost 2 bases and 0 bases respectively, with 12 bases between them. CDR3 sequence: CASSLNPGGSGNTIYF. CDR3 DNA sequence: TGCGCCAGCAGCTTAAACCCTGGAGGCTCTGGAAACACCATATATTTT.

This clone showed up just once. The chain is built from TRBV18 and TRBJ1-1; D might be TRBD1 (6 bases). The germline CDR1 and CDR2 sequences are KGHSH and LQKENI. The length of the CDR3 is 15 residues. V lost 1 base and J lost 10, with 19 bases in between. The DNA of the CDR3 is TGTGCCAGCTCACCACAGAACAGGGAAGGGAGTCGAGCTTTCTTT. Translated, it gives CASSPQNREGSRAFF.

In DNA form, the CDR3 reads TGTGCCAGCGTTCCCGGGGGGACAGGCTATGGCTACACCTTC. Its translation: CASVPGGTGYGYTF. The rearrangement uses TRBV28 and TRBJ1-2; 8 bases align to TRBD1. The V segment lost 8 bases and the J segment 4 bases; nucleotides outside the gene matches: 9. The CDR3 runs 14 residues. CDR1 MDHEN and CDR2 SYDVKM come from the germline V gene.

The rearrangement links TRBV7-2 to TRBJ2-3, with D tentatively TRBD2 (5 bases). The ends were cut back, 5 bases at V and 8 bases at J, with 8 bases in the middle. The CDR3 runs 11 residues. CDR1 and CDR2 from the germline V gene are SGHTA and FQGNSA. CDR3: CASSARGTQYF. The CDR3 DNA reads as TGTGCCAGCAGCGCCCGGGGTACGCAGTATTTT.

The rearrangement joins TRBV11-2 to TRBJ1-3; the D gene is possibly TRBD1 (5 bases). In germline, CDR1 is SGHAT, CDR2 FQNNGV. The ends were cut back, 4 bases at V and 0 bases at J, with 10 bases in the middle. The CDR3 loop spans 15 amino acids. The CDR3 sequence: CASSWGRSSGNTIYF. DNA for the CDR3: TGTGCCAGCAGCTGGGGCCGGAGCTCTGGAAACACCATATATTTT.

V is TRBV6-5 and J is TRBJ2-1, with TRBD1 identical over 8 bases. J gave up 3 bases and V 2 bases, and 6 bases lay outside the gene matches. CDR1 MNHEY and CDR2 SVGAGI come from the germline V gene. There are 16 residues in the CDR3. The CDR3 DNA sequence: TGTGCCAGCAGTTACGGGACAGGAGGGTACTACAATGAGCAGTTCTTC. Its translation is CASSYGTGGYYNEQFF.

This clone was recorded only once. J is TRBJ2-1 and V is TRBV11-2; 7 bases are a match to TRBD2. Germline loops: CDR1 SGHAT, CDR2 FQNNGV. The length of the CDR3 is 17 residues. J gave up 0 bases and V 2 bases, and 7 bases lay outside the gene matches. The CDR3: CASSLLGTKISYNEQFF. CDR3 nucleotides: TGTGCCAGCAGCTTATTAGGGACTAAGATCTCCTACAATGAGCAGTTCTTC. The full variable domain, with the rest looked up from reference TRBV11-2 and TRBJ2-1, is EAGVAQSPRYKIIEKRQSVAFWCNPISGHATLYWYQQILGQGPKLLIQFQNNGVVDDSQLPKDRFSAERLKGVDSTLKIQPAKLEDSAVYLCASSLLGTKISYNEQFFGPGTRLTVL.

The V gene is TRBV6-5, the J gene TRBJ1-5; D unresolved. V gave up 2 bases and J gave up 2 bases, with 13 bases separating them. Germline V gene sequence: CDR1 MNHEY, CDR2 SVGAGI. The CDR3 is 16 residues long. Here the CDR3 reads CASSYAPTAGNQPQHF. The CDR3 nucleotides read TGTGCCAGCAGTTACGCGCCGACCGCGGGCAATCAGCCCCAGCATTTT.

The chain joins TRBV28 to TRBJ2-7, with D possibly being TRBD1 (6 bases). The CDR3 has 17 amino acids. Per germline, CDR1 MDHEN and CDR2 SYDVKM. Deletions cut 0 bases from V and 4 bases from J, with 19 bases between. The CDR3 bases are TGTGCCAGCAGTTTATGGGTGGGCCAGGGGTCCCATTACGAGCAGTACTTC. Amino acid sequence: CASSLWVGQGSHYEQYF.